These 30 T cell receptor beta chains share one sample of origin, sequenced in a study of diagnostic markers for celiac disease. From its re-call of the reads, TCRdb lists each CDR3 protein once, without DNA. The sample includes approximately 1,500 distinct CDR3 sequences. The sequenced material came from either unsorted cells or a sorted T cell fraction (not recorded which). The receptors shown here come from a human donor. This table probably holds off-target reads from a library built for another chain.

The CDR3 loop reads CASSPGGYNEQFF. This chain joins TRBV7-8 and TRBJ2-1; the D call of TRBD1 rests on TCRdb alone, since no DNA is present to check it. There are 13 residues in the CDR3. Germline V gene data show CDR1 as SGHVS and CDR2 as FQNEAQ.

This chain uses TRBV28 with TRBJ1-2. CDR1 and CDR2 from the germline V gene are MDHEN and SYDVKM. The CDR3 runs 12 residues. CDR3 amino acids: CASSLSAGGYTF.

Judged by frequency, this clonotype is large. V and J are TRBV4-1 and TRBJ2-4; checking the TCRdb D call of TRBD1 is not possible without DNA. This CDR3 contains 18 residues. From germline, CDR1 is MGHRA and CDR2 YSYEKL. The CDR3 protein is CASSPLRDGSMAKNIQYF.

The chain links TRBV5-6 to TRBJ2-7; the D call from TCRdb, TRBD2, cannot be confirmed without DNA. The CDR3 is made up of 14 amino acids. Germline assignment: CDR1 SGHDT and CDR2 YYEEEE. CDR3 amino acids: CASSLELAGNEQYF.

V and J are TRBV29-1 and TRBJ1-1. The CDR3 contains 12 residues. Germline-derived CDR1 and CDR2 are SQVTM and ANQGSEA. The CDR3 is CSVELGRTEAFF.

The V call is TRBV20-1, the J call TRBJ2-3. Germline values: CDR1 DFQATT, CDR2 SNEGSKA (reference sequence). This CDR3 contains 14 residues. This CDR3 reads CSARDKPLTDTQYF.

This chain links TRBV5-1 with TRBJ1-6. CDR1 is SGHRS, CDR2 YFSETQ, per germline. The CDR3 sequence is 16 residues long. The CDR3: CASRGGDSSYNSPLHF.

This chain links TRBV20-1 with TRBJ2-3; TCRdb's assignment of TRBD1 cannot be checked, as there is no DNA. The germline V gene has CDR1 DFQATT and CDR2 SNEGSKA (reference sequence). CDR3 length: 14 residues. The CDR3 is CSATPGTGTFTQYF.

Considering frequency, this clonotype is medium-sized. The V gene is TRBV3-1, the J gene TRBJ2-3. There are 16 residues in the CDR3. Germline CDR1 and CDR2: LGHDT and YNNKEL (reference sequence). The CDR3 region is CASSQDGGRSTDTQYF.

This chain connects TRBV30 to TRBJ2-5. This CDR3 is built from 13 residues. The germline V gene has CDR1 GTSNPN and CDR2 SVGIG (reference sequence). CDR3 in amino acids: CAWSLNTQETQYF.

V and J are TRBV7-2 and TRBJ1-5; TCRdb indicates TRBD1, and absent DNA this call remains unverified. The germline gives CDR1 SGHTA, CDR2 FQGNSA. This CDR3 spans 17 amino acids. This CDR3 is CASSLGTGQNRGQPQHF. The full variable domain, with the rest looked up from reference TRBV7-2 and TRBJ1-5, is GAGVSQSPSNKVTEKGKDVELRCDPISGHTALYWYRQSLGQGLEFLIYFQGNSAPDKSGLPSDRFSAERTGGSVSTLTIQRTQQEDSAVYLCASSLGTGQNRGQPQHFGDGTRLSIL.

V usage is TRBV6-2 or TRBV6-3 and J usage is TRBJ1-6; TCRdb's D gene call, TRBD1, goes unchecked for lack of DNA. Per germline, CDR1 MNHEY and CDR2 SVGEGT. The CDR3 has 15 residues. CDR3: CASSLPTGPDSPLHF.

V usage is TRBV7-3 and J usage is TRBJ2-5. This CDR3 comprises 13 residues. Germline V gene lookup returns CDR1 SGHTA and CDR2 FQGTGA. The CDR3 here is CASSFSFSETQYF.

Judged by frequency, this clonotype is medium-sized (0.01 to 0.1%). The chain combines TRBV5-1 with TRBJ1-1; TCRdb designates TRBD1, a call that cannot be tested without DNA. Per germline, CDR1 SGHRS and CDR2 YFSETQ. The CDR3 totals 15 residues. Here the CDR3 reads CASSSGTGSNTEAFF.

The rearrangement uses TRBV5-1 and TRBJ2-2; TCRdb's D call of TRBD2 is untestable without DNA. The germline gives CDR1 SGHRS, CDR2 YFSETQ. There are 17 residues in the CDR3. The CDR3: CASSLSPAGGDTGELFF.

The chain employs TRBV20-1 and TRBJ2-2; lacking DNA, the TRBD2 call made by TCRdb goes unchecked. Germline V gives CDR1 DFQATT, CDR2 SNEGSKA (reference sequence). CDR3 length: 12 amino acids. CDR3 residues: CSARGLTGELFF.

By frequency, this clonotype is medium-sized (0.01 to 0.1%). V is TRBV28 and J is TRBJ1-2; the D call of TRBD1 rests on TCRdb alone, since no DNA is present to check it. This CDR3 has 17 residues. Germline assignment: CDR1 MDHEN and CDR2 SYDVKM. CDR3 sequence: CASSSGTGGASYYGYTF.

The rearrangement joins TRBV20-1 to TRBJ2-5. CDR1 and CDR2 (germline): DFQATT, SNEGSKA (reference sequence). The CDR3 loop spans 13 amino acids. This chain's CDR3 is CSARDGTLETQYF.

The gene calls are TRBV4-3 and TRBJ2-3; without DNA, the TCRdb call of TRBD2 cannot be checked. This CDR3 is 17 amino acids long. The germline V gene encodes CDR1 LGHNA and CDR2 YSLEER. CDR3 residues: CASSQWTSGEYTDTQYF.

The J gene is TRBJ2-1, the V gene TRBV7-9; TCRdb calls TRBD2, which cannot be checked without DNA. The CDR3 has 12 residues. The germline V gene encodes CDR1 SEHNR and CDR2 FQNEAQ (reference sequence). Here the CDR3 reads CASSLAGLTQFF.

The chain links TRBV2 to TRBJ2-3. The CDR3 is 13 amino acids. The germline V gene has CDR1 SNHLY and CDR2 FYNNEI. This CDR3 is CASSERRSDTQYF.

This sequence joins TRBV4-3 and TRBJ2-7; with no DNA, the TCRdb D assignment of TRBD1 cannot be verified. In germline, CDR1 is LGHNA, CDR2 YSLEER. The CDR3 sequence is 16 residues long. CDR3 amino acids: CASSQSLGQGPYEQYF.

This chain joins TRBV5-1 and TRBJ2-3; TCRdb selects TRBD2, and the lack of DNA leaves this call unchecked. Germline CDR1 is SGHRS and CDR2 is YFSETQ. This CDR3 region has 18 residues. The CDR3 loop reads CASSLASSGDFSTDTQYF.

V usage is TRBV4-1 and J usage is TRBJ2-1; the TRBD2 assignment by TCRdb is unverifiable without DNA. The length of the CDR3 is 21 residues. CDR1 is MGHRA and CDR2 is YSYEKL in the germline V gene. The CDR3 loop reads CASSQDPVGLAGGHRNNEQFF.

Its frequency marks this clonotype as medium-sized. This chain's CDR3 is CASSESTGEYETQYF. The genes are TRBV25-1 and TRBJ2-5; as DNA is missing, the TRBD1 call by TCRdb cannot be tested. In germline, CDR1 is MGHDK, CDR2 SYGVNS. The CDR3 has 15 residues. Supplemented by reference TRBV25-1 and TRBJ2-5, the full variable domain reads EADIYQTPRYLVIGTGKKITLECSQTMGHDKMYWYQQDPGMELHLIHYSYGVNSTEKGDLSSESTVSRIRTEHFPLTLESARPSHTSQYLCASSESTGEYETQYFGPGTRLLVL.

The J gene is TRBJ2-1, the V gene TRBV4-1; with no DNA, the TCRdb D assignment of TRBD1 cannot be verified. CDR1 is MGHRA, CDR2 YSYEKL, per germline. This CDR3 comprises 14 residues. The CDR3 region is CASGWYSGFDEQFF.

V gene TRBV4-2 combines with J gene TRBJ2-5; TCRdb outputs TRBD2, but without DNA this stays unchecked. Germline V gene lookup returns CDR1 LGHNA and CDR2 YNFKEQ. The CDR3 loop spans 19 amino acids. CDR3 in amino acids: CASSLHQLAGVLHQETQYF.

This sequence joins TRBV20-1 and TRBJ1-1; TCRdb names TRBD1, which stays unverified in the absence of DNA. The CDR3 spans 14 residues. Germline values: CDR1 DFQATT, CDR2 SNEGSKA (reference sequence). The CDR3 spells CSARDRTGNTEAFF.

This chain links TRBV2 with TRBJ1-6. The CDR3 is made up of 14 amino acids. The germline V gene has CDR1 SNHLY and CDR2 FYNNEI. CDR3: CASSVRGSNSPLHF. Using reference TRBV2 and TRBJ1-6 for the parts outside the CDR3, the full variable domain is EPEVTQTPSHQVTQMGQEVILRCVPISNHLYFYWYRQILGQKVEFLVSFYNNEISEKSEIFDDQFSVERPDGSNFTLKIRSTKLEDSAMYFCASSVRGSNSPLHFGNGTRLTVT.

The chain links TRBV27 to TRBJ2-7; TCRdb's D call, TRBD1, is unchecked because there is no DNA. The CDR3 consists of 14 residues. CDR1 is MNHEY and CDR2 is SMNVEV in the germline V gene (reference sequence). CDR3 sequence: CASSSRASPYEQYF.